This TCR beta chain was captured by sequencing in a study of T cell responses to AZD1222 COVID-19 vaccine (dated by TCRdb to about 2021). At the level of the whole study: Because spike-specific TCR depth and breadth did not differ between the two schedules, AZD1222 recipients who got a second dose at roughly 4 weeks were pooled with those who got a second dose at roughly 12 weeks. TCR sequencing was performed for 230 to 250 trial participants, of whom about 210 were given two doses of AZD1222 and roughly 25 were given two doses of MenACWY control vaccine. Trial participants were enrolled into age subgroups of 18-55, 56-69 and 70-plus years, which contained around 150, 28 and 57 TCR-sequenced participants, respectively. The investigation overall reported the following: Only five to seven AZD1222 recipients were SARS-CoV-2 seropositive at baseline, limiting conclusions about previously exposed vaccinees. No day 14 peak-response samples were available, so repertoires were characterized only after the peak T cell response. Reportedly, almost half of the unique spike-specific TCRs recognized epitopes lying outside the regions that are mutated in the B.1.351 and B.1.1.7 variants. After two AZD1222 doses, spike-specific TCR breadth and depth were significantly higher than at day 0 and than in MenACWY recipients. Participants were mostly white British, with more females than males. The authors suggested clonal diversity may have been underestimated. The vaccine-associated CD4 TCRs covered the entire spike protein, and the dominant responses fell in regions 160-218 and 743-854. In the small 56-69-year group, the increase in depth fell short of significance, most likely because of low power.

In the paper's terms, the time point label means: baseline before first vaccination. Vaccinee samples were obtained from the UK trials COV001 and COV002, which included a single-blind randomized controlled phase 2/3 trial of AZD1222 (ChAdOx1 nCoV-19) in healthy adults. Trial participant PBMC samples were collected at day 0 and day 28 after the second dose for TCRbeta chain sequencing. Regarding this clone: It has no known antigen specificity. The DNA is left out, because the CDR3 cannot be placed on it with certainty; the CDR3 is given as TCRdb lists it.

From its cysteine to its phenylalanine, the CDR3 spans 13 amino acids. The CDR3 regions of human TCRbeta chains were analyzed by immunosequencing. Regarding the original processing steps: Repertoire TCRs were matched against a reference library of SARS-CoV-2-specific TCRs generated with the MIRA antigen-specificity platform. Breadth was defined as the fraction of unique TCRs that were SARS-CoV-2-associated, and depth was defined as the fraction of total T cells that were SARS-CoV-2-associated. Using the MIRA data, each spike-specific TCR was mapped to the spike region that the TCR reacts to and placed in a CD4 or CD8 class. Log10-transformed breadth and depth values were compared by one-way ANOVA with Sidak's multiple comparisons tests. TCRdb stores this immuneACCESS table with in-frame sequences only. Part of the clones is absent; in the studies checked, under half of the shortfall reflects unresolved V genes, and no reason is known for the rest. D and trimming come from the DNA, and the V and J calls and clone size come from that table. The sample data list about 150,000 clones, and 88% of these were observed just once. Around 3% of the sample belongs to the ten largest clones.

The sample here was peripheral blood, taken on day 0 of AZD1222 vaccination. The V and J genes are TRBV12-3 or TRBV12-4 and TRBJ1-4. The receptor was isolated from an adult in good health. Here the CDR3 is given as CASSSSGGEKLFF.